Listed below are T cell receptor beta chains from one sample, sequenced in a study of blood T cell repertoires in COVID-19. This table comes from immunoSEQ multiplex PCR, and its TCRdb copy is limited to in-frame clones, with some not included. Of about 55,000 clones listed, roughly 86% are singletons. Sequenced material: peripheral blood. Source of these receptors: a man aged 55 to 70 with active COVID-19. The CDR3 runs from the conserved cysteine through the conserved F or W. The order of the fields is clone size, V gene, D gene, J gene, CDR3 protein, CDR3 DNA. D genes are given only for firm matches. Clone size appears in some rows only: once, few, many, or a class for an expanded clone.

size: NA; V: TRBV5-1; D: NA; J: TRBJ1-6; CDR3: CASSFGGIIHF; DNA: TGCGCCAGCAGCTTCGGGGGGATTATCCACTTT
size: NA; V: TRBV15; D: NA; J: TRBJ1-4; CDR3: CATSGDMFNEKLFF; DNA: TGTGCCACCAGCGGTGACATGTTTAATGAAAAACTGTTTTTT
size: few; V: TRBV7-9; D: NA; J: TRBJ1-2; CDR3: CASSLDSLYGYTF; DNA: TGTGCCAGCAGCTTAGACAGCCTCTATGGCTACACCTTC
size: NA; V: TRBV6-1; D: TRBD1; J: TRBJ2-7; CDR3: CASSAGTGGLEQYF; DNA: TGTGCCAGCAGTGCCGGGACAGGGGGCCTCGAGCAGTACTTC
size: NA; V: TRBV5-5; D: TRBD2; J: TRBJ2-4; CDR3: CASSDTGGWQNIQYF; DNA: TGTGCCAGCAGCGATACCGGGGGGTGGCAAAACATTCAGTACTTC
size: NA; V: TRBV7-2; D: TRBD1; J: TRBJ1-3; CDR3: CASSLGTAGNTIYF; DNA: TGTGCCAGCAGCTTGGGGACAGCTGGAAACACCATATATTTT
size: NA; V: TRBV6-5; D: NA; J: TRBJ1-2; CDR3: CASRIPTGGYYGYTF; DNA: TGTGCCAGCAGAATACCGACAGGCGGCTACTATGGCTACACCTTC
size: once; V: TRBV5-1; D: NA; J: TRBJ1-1; CDR3: CASSLVEGGTEAFF; DNA: TGCGCCAGCAGCTTGGTAGAGGGGGGGACTGAAGCTTTCTTT
size: NA; V: TRBV9; D: TRBD2; J: TRBJ2-1; CDR3: CASRTSGRTEQFF; DNA: TGTGCCAGCAGGACTAGCGGGAGGACTGAGCAGTTCTTC
size: NA; V: TRBV3-1/TRBV3-2; D: TRBD1; J: TRBJ1-1; CDR3: CASSQGQGLSTEAFF; DNA: TGTGCCAGCAGCCAGGGACAGGGCCTGAGCACTGAAGCTTTCTTT
size: NA; V: TRBV28; D: NA; J: TRBJ2-7; CDR3: CASSSPPGYEQYF; DNA: TGTGCCAGCAGTTCCCCCCCGGGATACGAGCAGTACTTC
size: NA; V: TRBV9; D: NA; J: TRBJ2-3; CDR3: CASTLQGVGTDTQYF; DNA: TGTGCCAGCACACTTCAGGGTGTGGGCACAGATACGCAGTATTTT
size: NA; V: TRBV5-1; D: NA; J: TRBJ2-5; CDR3: CASRGTAQETQYF; DNA: TGCGCCAGCCGCGGGACAGCCCAAGAGACCCAGTACTTC
size: NA; V: TRBV27; D: TRBD1; J: TRBJ2-1; CDR3: CASSFGIRQGGLYNEQFF; DNA: TGTGCCAGCAGTTTCGGGATCCGACAGGGGGGTCTGTACAATGAGCAGTTCTTC
size: once; V: TRBV11-2; D: NA; J: TRBJ2-7; CDR3: CASSLEEGYEQYF; DNA: TGTGCCAGCAGCTTAGAGGAGGGGTACGAGCAGTACTTC
size: NA; V: TRBV30; D: NA; J: TRBJ2-3; CDR3: CAWSVSDTDTQYF; DNA: TGTGCCTGGAGCGTTAGCGACACAGATACGCAGTATTTT
size: NA; V: TRBV7-8; D: NA; J: TRBJ2-4; CDR3: CASSFLLGLAKNIQYF; DNA: TGTGCCAGCAGCTTTTTGCTGGGCCTAGCCAAAAACATTCAGTACTTC
size: NA; V: TRBV20-1; D: NA; J: TRBJ1-1; CDR3: CSAVLAAEAFF; DNA: TGCAGTGCTGTCTTGGCAGCTGAAGCTTTCTTT
size: NA; V: TRBV24-1; D: TRBD2; J: TRBJ2-1; CDR3: CATSDLWTSSYNEQFF; DNA: TGTGCCACCAGTGATTTATGGACTAGCTCCTACAATGAGCAGTTCTTC
size: once; V: TRBV30; D: NA; J: TRBJ1-1; CDR3: CAWSVGTLNTEAFF; DNA: TGTGCCTGGAGTGTTGGGACACTGAACACTGAAGCTTTCTTT
size: NA; V: TRBV11-2; D: TRBD2; J: TRBJ2-5; CDR3: CASSLRGGRGRETQYF; DNA: TGTGCCAGCAGCTTACGAGGCGGGAGGGGAAGAGAGACCCAGTACTTC
size: NA; V: TRBV10-1; D: NA; J: TRBJ2-6; CDR3: CASRNFLDAANVLTF; DNA: TGCGCCAGCAGGAATTTTCTAGACGCGGCCAACGTCCTGACTTTC
size: NA; V: TRBV18; D: TRBD2; J: TRBJ2-3; CDR3: CASSQLAGRTDTQYF; DNA: TGTGCCAGCTCACAACTAGCGGGACGCACAGATACGCAGTATTTT
size: NA; V: TRBV28; D: NA; J: TRBJ2-3; CDR3: CASKEVRDTQYF; DNA: TGTGCCAGCAAAGAGGTCCGAGATACGCAGTATTTT
size: few; V: TRBV19; D: TRBD2; J: TRBJ2-4; CDR3: CASSILGLAKGKNIQYF; DNA: TGTGCCAGTAGTATTCTGGGACTAGCGAAGGGCAAAAACATTCAGTACTTC
size: NA; V: TRBV5-1; D: TRBD2; J: TRBJ2-7; CDR3: CASSPITATSGIYEQYF; DNA: TGCGCCAGCAGCCCTATAACCGCGACTAGCGGGATTTACGAGCAGTACTTC
size: NA; V: TRBV28; D: TRBD2; J: TRBJ2-3; CDR3: CASSLGGGLTDTQYF; DNA: TGTGCCAGCAGTTTGGGGGGAGGGCTCACAGATACGCAGTATTTT
size: once; V: TRBV5-1; D: TRBD1; J: TRBJ2-1; CDR3: CASSLVGQGGSNEQFF; DNA: TGCGCCAGCAGCTTGGTGGGACAGGGGGGGAGCAATGAGCAGTTCTTC
size: NA; V: TRBV19; D: TRBD2; J: TRBJ2-2; CDR3: CASSILGLAGGGNTGELFF; DNA: TGTGCCAGTAGTATATTAGGACTAGCGGGAGGGGGCAACACCGGGGAGCTGTTTTTT
size: NA; V: TRBV6-6; D: TRBD2; J: TRBJ2-1; CDR3: CASSYDSGRAKNEQFF; DNA: TGTGCCAGCAGTTACGATAGCGGGAGGGCCAAGAATGAGCAGTTCTTC
size: NA; V: TRBV10-3; D: TRBD1; J: TRBJ1-5; CDR3: CAISEGQAAAIYGNQPQHF; DNA: TGTGCCATCAGTGAGGGACAGGCAGCGGCTATATATGGCAATCAGCCCCAGCATTTT
size: NA; V: TRBV4-1; D: TRBD2; J: TRBJ2-7; CDR3: CASRPTSGRSYEQYF; DNA: TGCGCCAGCAGACCAACTAGCGGGAGATCTTACGAGCAGTACTTC
size: NA; V: TRBV3-1/TRBV3-2; D: TRBD1; J: TRBJ2-7; CDR3: CASSPDRETAYEQYF; DNA: TGTGCCAGCAGCCCCGACAGGGAGACCGCCTACGAGCAGTACTTC
size: NA; V: TRBV5-6; D: NA; J: TRBJ2-5; CDR3: CASSLGVGARTQETQYF; DNA: TGTGCCAGCAGCTTGGGGGTTGGTGCTAGGACTCAAGAGACCCAGTACTTC
size: few; V: TRBV3-1/TRBV3-2; D: TRBD1; J: TRBJ2-1; CDR3: CASSETGNEQFF; DNA: TGTGCCAGCAGCGAGACAGGGAATGAGCAGTTCTTC
size: NA; V: TRBV18; D: NA; J: TRBJ2-3; CDR3: CASSRASSTDTQYF; DNA: TGTGCCAGCTCAAGAGCGTCTAGCACAGATACGCAGTATTTT
size: NA; V: TRBV27; D: NA; J: TRBJ2-3; CDR3: CASSDLPRTDTQYF; DNA: TGTGCCAGCAGTGATCTCCCGCGGACAGATACGCAGTATTTT
size: once; V: TRBV21-1; D: NA; J: TRBJ2-5; CDR3: CASSICEGSETQYF; DNA: TGTGCCAGCAGCATATGCGAGGGCTCGGAGACCCAGTACTTC